This TCR beta chain was sequenced during a study of CXCR3-negative and CXCR3-positive naive CD8 T cells. Overall study context: Per library, roughly 1.6 +/- 0.3 million reads; 120 million to 150 million TRB reads overall.

This CDR3 is built from 16 residues. Germline loops: CDR1 SGHVS, CDR2 FQNEAQ. 5' RACE with UMI labels generated the TRB cDNA libraries. From its re-call of the 5' RACE reads, TCRdb lists each CDR3 protein once, without DNA. The listing records tens of thousands of distinct CDR3 sequences. The study's findings and limits: Memory CD8+ T cell repertoires were far less diverse than both naive subsets. Surface CD5 matched across naive subsets, and TRB CDR3 properties served to infer TCR strength.

About this clonotype: As yet, its antigen is unknown.

This TCR came from a human donor in good health. Some clones in this sample may be carry-over from other donors' samples. The sequenced material came from memory CD8+ T cells from blood. The V gene is TRBV7-8, the J gene TRBJ2-5; TCRdb names TRBD1, which stays unverified in the absence of DNA. The CDR3 sequence is CASIPSPGLPTETQYF. The full variable domain, rest sourced from reference TRBV7-8 and TRBJ2-5, is GAGVSQSPRYKVAKRGQDVALRCDPISGHVSLFWYQQALGQGPEFLTYFQNEAQLDKSGLPSDRFFAERPEGSVSTLKIQRTQQEDSAVYLCASIPSPGLPTETQYFGPGTRLLVL.